This paragraph covers one T cell receptor beta chain sequence. What it binds is unknown. The data stem from a study of OX40 agonist ivuxolimab in advanced cancers. Study at large: Ivuxolimab, which patients received intravenously every 2 weeks, was dosed at 0.01 to 10 mg/kg. Partial responses were recorded for three patients, including one with hepatocellular carcinoma and two with cutaneous melanoma. Patients treated during dose escalation were battling hepatocellular carcinoma, melanoma, renal cell or head and neck cancer.

Repertoires were generated with immunoSEQ multiplex PCR, while TCRdb's copy carries only in-frame clones and drops some. Of 35,000 to 45,000 clones in the sample, about 91% were seen once. Study-wide points: Normalized expansion of T-cell clones was also low for some nonresponders.

CDR3 length: 10 amino acids. V was trimmed by 8 bases and J by 4 bases, leaving 5 bases between them. Germline CDR1 and CDR2: MDHEN and SYDVKM. Source: CD4+ or CD8+ T cells sorted from blood, taken in a trial of the OX40 agonist ivuxolimab. V is TRBV28 and J is TRBJ1-2; D is possibly TRBD1 (5 bases). This clonotype originated in an adult with an advanced solid tumor such as melanoma, head and neck, liver or kidney cancer. This chain's CDR3 is CASGGYGYTF. The CDR3 region has the DNA TGTGCCAGCGGGGGCTATGGCTACACCTTC.